This entry lists 8 T cell receptor beta chains sequenced from one sample in a study of blood T cell repertoires in COVID-19 (dated by TCRdb to the early 2020s). Preparation of the library involved the immunoSEQ multiplex PCR assay. The table comes from immuneACCESS by way of TCRdb, which keeps in-frame sequences with V and J called. Part of the clones is missing from these tables; in studies checked, under half for an unresolved V gene and the rest for unknown reasons. This sample holds roughly 320,000 clones; 65% to 90% were observed only once. The top ten constitute more than 6% of the sample. Sequencing used peripheral blood. The receptors originated from a human donor in a cohort sampled during active COVID-19.

V usage is TRBV9 and J usage is TRBJ2-3; 9 bases are shared with TRBD2. V was clipped by 3 bases and J by 5 bases; unmatched bases: 7. The CDR3 runs 15 residues. Germline V CDR1 and CDR2: SGDLS, YYNGEE. The DNA for the CDR3 is TGTGCCAGCAGCGACGCGGGGGGGCCAGAAGATACGCAGTATTTT. It codes for CASSDAGGPEDTQYF.

This clone was seen a handful of times. V usage is TRBV29-1 and J usage is TRBJ2-3; D is possibly TRBD1 (6 bases). Germline lookup yields CDR1 SQVTM and CDR2 ANQGSEA. Trimming took 4 bases from V and 4 from J, leaving 6 bases between them. The CDR3 runs 11 residues. CDR3 DNA sequence: TGCAGCGTTGCAGGGGCAGATACGCAGTATTTT. Encoded protein: CSVAGADTQYF.

The chain is built from TRBV7-3 and TRBJ2-2; TRBD2 agrees at 13 bases. The CDR3 loop spans 14 amino acids. Germline V gene lookup returns CDR1 SGHTA and CDR2 FQGTGA. The junction had 0 bases not matched to a gene; V was cut back by 4 bases and J by 7 bases. The CDR3 nucleotides read TGTGCCAGCAGCTGGACTAGCGGGGGCGGGGAGCTGTTTTTT. It translates to CASSWTSGGGELFF.

The chain is built from TRBV28 and TRBJ2-3; TRBD2 aligns across 7 bases. Germline lookup yields CDR1 MDHEN and CDR2 SYDVKM. J was trimmed by 2 bases and V by 5 bases; bases with no gene match: 1. CDR3 length equals 13 residues. The CDR3 DNA reads as TGTGCCAGCAGTAGACTAGCCACAGATACGCAGTATTTT. This translates into CASSRLATDTQYF.

J is TRBJ2-5 and V is TRBV24-1, with a weak D call TRBD1 (6 bases). V was pared by 3 bases and J by 3 bases, with 10 bases between. This CDR3 comprises 14 residues. CDR1 and CDR2 (germline): KGHDR, SFDVKD. CDR3 region: CATSDPRTEETQYF. CDR3 nucleotides: TGTGCCACCAGTGATCCAAGGACAGAAGAGACCCAGTACTTC.

V gene TRBV2 combines with J gene TRBJ2-3; 14 nucleotides match TRBD2. V lost 6 bases to trimming and J lost 6 bases; unmatched junction nucleotides: 2. Looked up from germline, CDR1 is SNHLY and CDR2 is FYNNEI. The CDR3 has 14 amino acids. CDR3 DNA sequence: TGTGCCAGCAGCTGGACTAGCGGGGGGGATACGCAGTATTTT. Its protein product is CASSWTSGGDTQYF.

This clone is a singleton in its sample. The V call is TRBV25-1, the J call TRBJ1-6, with D tentatively TRBD1 (5 bases). Germline CDR1 reads MGHDK; CDR2 reads SYGVNS. The CDR3 has 15 residues. Trimming took 0 bases from V and 11 from J, leaving 14 bases between them. CDR3 amino acids: CASSEYSAGQAPLHF. In DNA, the CDR3 is TGTGCCAGCAGTGAATATTCGGCAGGGCAGGCACCCCTCCACTTT.

The chain combines TRBV19 with TRBJ1-3, with TRBD1 matching 7 bases. V lost 10 bases, J lost 0 bases, and 12 bases stayed unmatched. Per the germline V gene, CDR1 is LNHDA and CDR2 is SQIVND (reference sequence). This CDR3 comprises 16 residues. The CDR3 loop reads CATRPRDSTSGNTIYF. The DNA for the CDR3 is TGTGCCACCAGACCCCGGGACAGCACCTCTGGAAACACCATATATTTT.